The TCR beta chain described here comes from a study of blood T cells in healthy people across ages. There are a few counts of this clonotype. Trimming removed 1 base from V and 6 bases from J; junction bases left unmatched: 2. Per germline, CDR1 SGHVS and CDR2 FNYEAQ. The CDR3 consists of 15 residues. A sample-barcoded 5' primer and a J-beta primer mix were used in a second PCR of about 7 to 12 cycles. Every cDNA molecule carried a tag from a template-switch adaptor bearing 12 random nucleotides. TCRdb reprocessed the 5' RACE reads via MiXCR and lists one record per CDR3 protein. Here the sample spans approximately 490,000 distinct CDR3 sequences, more than 20% being singletons. The data also belong to a second study, concerning T cells of mothers and their children. This second study notes: The M1S primer of the second PCR added sample barcodes and 2-4 random nucleotides. The yield was over 9.5 million TCR beta CDR3 reads from each mother and approximately 3 million from each child. Evidence of persistent microchimeric T cell clones was absent.

The genes are TRBV7-6 and TRBJ2-1; TRBD2 matches 11 bases. Sequencing was done on a sample of blood. The receptor's source is a boy aged 10-17 years in good health. The CDR3 reads CASSLDSGGANEQFF. The CDR3 nucleotides are TGTGCCAGCAGCTTAGATAGCGGGGGGGCCAATGAGCAGTTCTTC.